The 29 T cell receptor beta chains presented below share a single source sample, sequenced in a study of cytotoxic CD8 clonotypes in ibrutinib-treated CLL. Repertoires were generated with immunoSEQ multiplex PCR, while TCRdb's copy carries only in-frame clones and drops some. This table holds some 70,000 clones, around two thirds found once. The specimen was PBMCs, collected after 12 months of ibrutinib treatment. Receptors were obtained from a human donor with chronic lymphocytic leukemia.

The V gene is TRBV7-9, the J gene TRBJ1-2; possible D gene TRBD1, 6 bases. The CDR3 extends over 12 amino acids. Germline lookup yields CDR1 SEHNR and CDR2 FQNEAQ (reference sequence). Trimming cost V 5 bases and J 4 bases, with 8 bases left between them. This CDR3 is CASSLGGYGYTF. The CDR3 region has the DNA TGTGCCAGCAGCCTAGGGGGCTATGGCTACACCTTC.

This clone was recorded only once. The gene calls are TRBV18 and TRBJ1-4; TRBD1 might be the D (5 bases). V gave up 6 bases and J gave up 8 bases, with 19 bases separating them. The CDR3 consists of 15 residues. Germline V gene sequence: CDR1 KGHSH, CDR2 LQKENI. CDR3 sequence reads: CASSQVAGTDEKLFF. The CDR3 nucleotides are TGTGCCAGCTCCCAAGTTGCTGGGACGGACGAAAAACTGTTTTTT.

The genes are TRBV9 and TRBJ2-7; TRBD2 matches at 7 bases. The CDR3 covers 14 residues. The germline CDR1 and CDR2 sequences are SGDLS and YYNGEE. The V segment lost 4 bases and the J segment 4 bases; nucleotides outside the gene matches: 8. The CDR3 spells CASSPRLASYEQYF. For the CDR3, the DNA is TGTGCCAGCAGCCCCCGACTAGCCTCTTACGAGCAGTACTTC.

The chain combines TRBV28 with TRBJ1-1; 7 bases agree with TRBD1. This CDR3 region has 13 residues. V lost 6 bases to trimming and J lost 7 bases; unmatched junction nucleotides: 8. In germline, CDR1 is MDHEN, CDR2 SYDVKM. CDR3 nucleotide sequence: TGTGCCAGCAGCATAGTAAACAGGGGTGAAGCTTTCTTT. Translation gives CASSIVNRGEAFF.

The genes are TRBV5-6 and TRBJ2-1; no definite D call. The CDR3 runs to 11 residues. The germline CDR1 and CDR2 sequences are SGHDT and YYEEEE. With 0 bases removed from V and 8 bases from J, the gap between germline ends came to 3 bases. This CDR3 is CASSLEDEQFF. CDR3 DNA: TGTGCCAGCAGCTTGGAGGATGAGCAGTTCTTC.

The V and J genes are TRBV10-3 and TRBJ2-3; the D gene is possibly TRBD2 (6 bases). Trimming shortened V by 6 bases and J by 3 bases, and 13 bases separated the two germline ends. This CDR3 has 14 residues. CDR1 and CDR2 from the germline V gene are ENHRY and SYGVKD. The CDR3 sequence: CAIRASVGTDTQYF. The CDR3 DNA sequence: TGTGCCATCAGAGCTAGCGTTGGAACAGATACGCAGTATTTT.

The rearrangement joins TRBV7-2 to TRBJ2-7; 10 bases map to TRBD1. V shed 0 bases and J 3 bases; nucleotides not matched to a gene: 2. CDR3 size: 15 residues. Germline-derived CDR1 and CDR2 are SGHTA and FQGNSA. CDR3 loop: CASSLAGTGVYEQYF. The CDR3 nucleotides read TGTGCCAGCAGCTTAGCAGGGACAGGGGTCTACGAGCAGTACTTC.

This rearrangement joins TRBV18 to TRBJ2-3; TRBD2 matches 8 bases. The CDR3 extends over 14 amino acids. Germline V gene sequence: CDR1 KGHSH, CDR2 LQKENI. Losses at the gene ends were 6 bases for V and 6 bases for J; bases not matched to a gene: 8. The CDR3 nucleotides read TGTGCCAGCTCCCTGACTAGCGAGTATGATACGCAGTATTTT. This codes for CASSLTSEYDTQYF. The whole variable domain, filled in from reference TRBV18 and TRBJ2-3, reads NAGVMQNPRHLVRRRGQEARLRCSPMKGHSHVYWYRQLPEEGLKFMVYLQKENIIDESGMPKERFSAEFPKEGPSILRIQQVVRGDSAAYFCASSLTSEYDTQYFGPGTRLTVL.

The V call is TRBV20-1, the J call TRBJ1-4; D call uncertain. This CDR3 spans 11 amino acids. Germline lookup yields CDR1 DFQATT and CDR2 SNEGSKA (reference sequence). The V end was cut by 7 bases, the J end by 2 bases, with 5 bases between. The chain's CDR3 is CSGSTNEKLFF. As DNA, the CDR3 is TGCAGTGGTAGCACTAATGAAAAACTGTTTTTT.

This chain joins TRBV6-5 and TRBJ2-7, with TRBD2 matching 7 bases. CDR1 is MNHEY and CDR2 is SVGAGI in the germline V gene. The trim removed 5 bases at V and 3 bases at J, leaving 1 base unmatched. The CDR3 runs to 12 residues. The CDR3 DNA is TGTGCCAGCAGTCGGGGGGACTACGAGCAGTACTTC. Amino acids: CASSRGDYEQYF.

The chain uses TRBV2 and TRBJ1-1; TRBD1 agrees at 8 bases. V dropped 3 bases and J dropped 1; count of bases not matched to a gene: 4. Germline V lookup: CDR1 SNHLY, CDR2 FYNNEI. CDR3 length: 15 amino acids. The DNA for the CDR3 is TGTGCCAGCAGTGATATCGACAGGGGGAACACTGAAGCTTTCTTT. Its protein product is CASSDIDRGNTEAFF.

The chain links TRBV6-5 to TRBJ1-4; D gene uncertain. The V gene's germline CDR1 is MNHEY and CDR2 SVGAGI. Trimming pared 4 bases from V and 5 bases from J, leaving 17 bases between. This CDR3 contains 16 residues. CDR3 protein: CASSSSSRWQNEKLFF. The CDR3 nucleotides read TGTGCCAGCAGTTCCAGCAGCAGGTGGCAAAATGAAAAACTGTTTTTT.

The chain is built from TRBV11-3 and TRBJ2-2; no firm D call. V was trimmed by 1 base and J by 1 base, leaving 4 bases between them. This CDR3 region has 14 residues. Germline CDR1 SGHNT, CDR2 YENEEA. DNA for the CDR3: TGTGCCAGCAGCTTAGCAGGGAACACCGGGGAGCTGTTTTTT. It codes for CASSLAGNTGELFF.

This chain connects TRBV5-1 to TRBJ2-1, with a weak D call TRBD1 (6 bases). The CDR3 contains 13 residues. Germline CDR1 SGHRS, CDR2 YFSETQ. The ends were cut back, 2 bases at V and 4 bases at J, with 7 bases in the middle. The CDR3 here is CASSFTGYNEQFF. The DNA for the CDR3 is TGCGCCAGCAGCTTTACAGGGTACAATGAGCAGTTCTTC. Complete variable domain (other parts from reference TRBV5-1 and TRBJ2-1): KAGVTQTPRYLIKTRGQQVTLSCSPISGHRSVSWYQQTPGQGLQFLFEYFSETQRNKGNFPGRFSGRQFSNSRSEMNVSTLELGDSALYLCASSFTGYNEQFFGPGTRLTVL.

CDR3: CASSLTGGVDTEAFF. In DNA, the CDR3 is TGCGCCAGCAGCTTGACAGGGGGCGTTGACACTGAAGCTTTCTTT. The chain links TRBV5-1 to TRBJ1-1; TRBD1 aligns across 9 bases. The ends lost 1 base at V and 3 bases at J; junction bases unmatched: 4. The CDR3 runs 15 residues. Germline V gene sequence: CDR1 SGHRS, CDR2 YFSETQ. Full variable domain (outside the CDR3, taken from reference TRBV5-1 and TRBJ1-1): KAGVTQTPRYLIKTRGQQVTLSCSPISGHRSVSWYQQTPGQGLQFLFEYFSETQRNKGNFPGRFSGRQFSNSRSEMNVSTLELGDSALYLCASSLTGGVDTEAFFGQGTRLTVV.

This chain connects TRBV10-2 to TRBJ2-7; TRBD1 agrees at 10 bases. CDR1 and CDR2 from the germline V gene are WSHSY and SAAADI. J lost 6 bases, V lost 6 bases, and 11 bases had no gene match. The CDR3 is 15 residues long. CDR3 DNA: TGCGCCAGCAGACCCGGGACAGGGGTGGCCGTCGAGCAGTACTTC. Protein: CASRPGTGVAVEQYF.

The CDR3 DNA reads TGTGCCAGCAGGAGGCCCCTAAACACCGGGGAGCTGTTTTTT. It yields the protein CASRRPLNTGELFF. The gene calls are TRBV28 and TRBJ2-2, with D hard to call. Germline lookup yields CDR1 MDHEN and CDR2 SYDVKM. The CDR3 is 14 amino acids. V was pared by 6 bases and J by 2 bases, with 10 bases between.

This clone came up once. The chain employs TRBV30 and TRBJ2-4, with D perhaps TRBD1 or TRBD2 (5 bases each). This CDR3 is 12 amino acids long. Trimming stripped 4 bases from V and 6 bases from J, with 10 bases between. The germline V gene encodes CDR1 GTSNPN and CDR2 SVGIG (reference sequence). CDR3 in DNA: TGTGCCTGGACCCGGGGCTCAAACATTCAGTACTTC. It yields the protein CAWTRGSNIQYF.

This clone turned up a few times. This chain connects TRBV2 to TRBJ1-6; no reliable D call. The germline V gene has CDR1 SNHLY and CDR2 FYNNEI. This CDR3 has 15 amino acids. V was clipped by 2 bases and J by 7 bases, with 12 bases between them. Written as DNA, the CDR3 is TGTGCCAGCAGTGAATACCAAGCCCAAAATTCACCCCTCCACTTT. Its translation: CASSEYQAQNSPLHF.

V is TRBV19 and J is TRBJ2-3; 7 nucleotides align to TRBD1. The germline V gene encodes CDR1 LNHDA and CDR2 SQIVND (reference sequence). The junction had 8 bases not matched to a gene; V was cut back by 5 bases and J by 3 bases. The CDR3 runs to 15 residues. As DNA, the CDR3 is TGTGCCAGTAGTGTTAAGACAGGGTGGACAGATACGCAGTATTTT. Amino acids: CASSVKTGWTDTQYF.

The chain links TRBV6-1 to TRBJ1-2; the D gene is possibly TRBD1 (5 bases). Germline V gives CDR1 MNHNS, CDR2 SASEGT. The CDR3 has 14 residues. Trimming removed 2 bases from V and 7 bases from J, with 14 bases in between. CDR3 in DNA: TGTGCCAGCAGTGAAAACCGGGGCCGAGTTGGCTACACCTTC. Residues: CASSENRGRVGYTF.

The genes are TRBV15 and TRBJ1-2, with 8 nucleotides matching TRBD1. In germline, CDR1 is LNHNV, CDR2 YYDKDF (reference sequence). CDR3 length equals 15 residues. Trimming cost V 1 base and J 8 bases; bases outside gene matches: 9. The CDR3 loop reads CATSRAGTGSEGYTF. The DNA for the CDR3 is TGTGCCACCAGCAGAGCCGGGACAGGCAGCGAAGGCTACACCTTC. Drawing the rest from reference TRBV15 and TRBJ1-2, the complete variable domain is DAMVIQNPRYQVTQFGKPVTLSCSQTLNHNVMYWYQQKSSQAPKLLFHYYDKDFNNEADTPDNFQSRRPNTSFCFLDIRSPGLGDTAMYLCATSRAGTGSEGYTFGSGTRLTVV.

This chain connects TRBV11-1 to TRBJ2-7; D is unclear. Germline V lookup: CDR1 SGHAT, CDR2 FQDESV (reference sequence). Trimming pared 7 bases from V and 0 bases from J, leaving 19 bases between. This CDR3 is 16 amino acids long. The CDR3 spells CASNPGPETYSYEQYF. As DNA, the CDR3 is TGTGCCAGCAACCCCGGACCTGAGACATACTCCTACGAGCAGTACTTC.

J is TRBJ2-3 and V is TRBV5-1; 10 positions agree with TRBD2. CDR3 length: 16 residues. In germline, CDR1 is SGHRS, CDR2 YFSETQ. J was trimmed by 2 bases and V by 4 bases; bases with no gene match: 7. The DNA for the CDR3 is TGCGCCAGCAGCATTCGGACTAGCGGTCTCACAGATACGCAGTATTTT. Translation gives CASSIRTSGLTDTQYF.

The CDR3 sequence is CASGETGGEPAKNIQYF. The CDR3 DNA reads as TGTGCCAGCGGGGAGACAGGGGGCGAACCGGCCAAAAACATTCAGTACTTC. The chain has TRBV27 and TRBJ2-4; 10 nucleotides line up with TRBD1. The CDR3 has 17 residues. Unmatched junction bases numbered 11, after V lost 8 bases and J lost 1 base. Germline CDR1 is MNHEY and CDR2 is SMNVEV (reference sequence).

This chain links TRBV7-2 with TRBJ1-4, with 8 bases aligning to TRBD1. This CDR3 is 19 amino acids long. Germline-derived CDR1 and CDR2 are SGHTA and FQGNSA. Trimming cost V 4 bases and J 1 base; bases outside gene matches: 14. Here the CDR3 reads CASSSWTGRGSETNEKLFF. The CDR3 DNA sequence: TGTGCCAGCAGCTCGTGGACAGGGAGGGGGTCCGAAACTAATGAAAAACTGTTTTTT.

V and J are TRBV10-1 and TRBJ2-3; the match to TRBD1 covers 8 bases. Losses at the gene ends were 0 bases for V and 5 bases for J; bases not matched to a gene: 10. CDR1 WNHNN and CDR2 SYGVQD come from the germline V gene (reference sequence). This CDR3 is 17 amino acids long. DNA for the CDR3: TGCGCCAGCAGTGAGTCGTTGTCCGGACAGGGTGGAGATACGCAGTATTTT. Its translation: CASSESLSGQGGDTQYF.

The chain recombines TRBV6-4 with TRBJ1-3; D is unresolved. This CDR3 has 14 residues. Per germline, CDR1 MRHNA and CDR2 SNTAGT. V lost 6 bases to trimming and J lost 4 bases, with 13 bases between them. CDR3 amino acids: CASSPAVGGNTIYF. The CDR3, as DNA: TGTGCCAGCAGCCCAGCCGTGGGGGGAAACACCATATATTTT.

The gene calls are TRBV30 and TRBJ1-1; 7 bases fit TRBD1. The CDR3 extends over 12 amino acids. Germline assignment: CDR1 GTSNPN and CDR2 SVGIG (reference sequence). Trimming removed 3 bases from V and 7 bases from J; junction bases left unmatched: 5. The CDR3 bases are TGTGCCTGGAGACTGGGACAGAGTGAAGCTTTCTTT. This encodes CAWRLGQSEAFF.